This T cell receptor beta chain was sequenced in a study of somatic mutations in cytotoxic T cells in rheumatoid arthritis. Study-wide context: Patients had 30 ml EDTA blood drawn right after diagnosis, before any treatment. Regarding the study as a whole: Measured CD8+ T-cell clonality, a value compared between rheumatoid arthritis patients and age-matched healthy controls, did not differ significantly. The largest CD8+ clone made up over 20% of CD8+ cells in about an eighth of the roughly 65 patients. Nobody knew which antigens the expanded CD8+ clones targeted.

Libraries were prepared by immunoSEQ multiplex PCR; TCRdb keeps only in-frame clonotypes and omits some of them. The data show about 18,000 clones, with about 70% seen just once and over 15% held by the top ten. Concerning this clone itself: The antigen is unknown.

Germline V gene sequence: CDR1 SGHNT, CDR2 YENEEA. This CDR3 is built from 13 residues. V was cut by 3 bases and J by 5 bases, with 11 bases left in between. The sample was CD8+ T cells sorted from blood. The rearrangement links TRBV11-3 to TRBJ2-7; D is uncertain. The clonotype was recovered from an adult with rheumatoid arthritis. Here the CDR3 DNA reads TGTGCCAGCAGCTTGGGTGGTGAGAACGAGCAGTACTTC. Residues: CASSLGGENEQYF.